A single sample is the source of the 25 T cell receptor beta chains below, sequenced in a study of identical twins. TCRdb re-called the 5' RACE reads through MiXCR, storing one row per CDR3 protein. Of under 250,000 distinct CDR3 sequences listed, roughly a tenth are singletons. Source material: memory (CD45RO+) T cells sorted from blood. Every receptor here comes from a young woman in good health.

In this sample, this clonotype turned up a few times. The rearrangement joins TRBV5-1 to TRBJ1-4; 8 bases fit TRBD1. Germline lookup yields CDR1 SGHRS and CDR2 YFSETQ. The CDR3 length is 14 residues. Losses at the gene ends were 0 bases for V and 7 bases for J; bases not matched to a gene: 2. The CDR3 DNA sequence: TGCGCCAGCAGCTTGGAAGGACAGGGTGAAAAACTGTTTTTT. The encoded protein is CASSLEGQGEKLFF.

As DNA, the CDR3 is TGCAGTGCTAGACGGGGATACTTTAACTATGGCTACACCTTC. It is translated as CSARRGYFNYGYTF. The V and J genes are TRBV20-1 and TRBJ1-2; D gene ambiguous. This CDR3 has 14 amino acids. V lost 2 bases and J lost 1, with 11 bases in between. CDR1 and CDR2 from the germline V gene are DFQATT and SNEGSKA (reference sequence).

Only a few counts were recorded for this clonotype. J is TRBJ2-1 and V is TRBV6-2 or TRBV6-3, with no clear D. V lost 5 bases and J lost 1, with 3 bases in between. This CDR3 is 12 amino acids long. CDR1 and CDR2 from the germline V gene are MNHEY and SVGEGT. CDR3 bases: TGTGCCAGCAGTGCTTCCTACAATGAGCAGTTCTTC. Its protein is CASSASYNEQFF.

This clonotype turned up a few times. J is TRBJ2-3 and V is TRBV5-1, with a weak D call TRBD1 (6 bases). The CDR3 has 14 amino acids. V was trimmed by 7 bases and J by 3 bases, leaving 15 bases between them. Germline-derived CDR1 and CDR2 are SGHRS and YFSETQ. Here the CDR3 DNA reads TGCGCCAGCTCCTCCGGGACACCTACAGATACGCAGTATTTT. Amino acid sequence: CASSSGTPTDTQYF.

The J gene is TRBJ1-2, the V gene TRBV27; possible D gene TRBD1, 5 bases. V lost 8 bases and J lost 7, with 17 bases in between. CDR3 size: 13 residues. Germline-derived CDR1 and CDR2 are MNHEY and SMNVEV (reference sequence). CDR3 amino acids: CASAKAGKGGYTF. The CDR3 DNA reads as TGTGCCAGCGCCAAGGCAGGGAAAGGTGGCTACACCTTC.

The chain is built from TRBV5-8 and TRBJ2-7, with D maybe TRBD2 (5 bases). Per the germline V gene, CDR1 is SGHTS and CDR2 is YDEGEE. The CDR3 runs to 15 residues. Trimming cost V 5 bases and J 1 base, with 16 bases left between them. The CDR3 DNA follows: TGTGCCAGCAGGGGTCAAAGCGGTTCTTCCTACGAGCAGTACTTC. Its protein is CASRGQSGSSYEQYF.

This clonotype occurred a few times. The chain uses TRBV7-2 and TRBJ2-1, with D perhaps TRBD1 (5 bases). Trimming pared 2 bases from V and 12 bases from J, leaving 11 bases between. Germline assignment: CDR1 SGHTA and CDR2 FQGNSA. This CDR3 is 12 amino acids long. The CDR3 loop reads CASSLKGLRQFF. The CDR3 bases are TGTGCCAGCAGCTTAAAGGGGTTACGGCAGTTCTTC.

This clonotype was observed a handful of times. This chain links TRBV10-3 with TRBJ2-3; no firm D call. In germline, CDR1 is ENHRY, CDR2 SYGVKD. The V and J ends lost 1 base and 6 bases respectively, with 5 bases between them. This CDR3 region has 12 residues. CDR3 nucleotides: TGTGCCATCAGTGAGTTGGGGGATACGCAGTATTTT. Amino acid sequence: CAISELGDTQYF.

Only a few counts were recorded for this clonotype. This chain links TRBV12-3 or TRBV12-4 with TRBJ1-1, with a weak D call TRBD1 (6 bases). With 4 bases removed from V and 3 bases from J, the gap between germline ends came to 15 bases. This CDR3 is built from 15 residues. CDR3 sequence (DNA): TGTGCCAGCAGTTGGGGTACAGGGACGGACACTGAAGCTTTCTTT. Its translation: CASSWGTGTDTEAFF.

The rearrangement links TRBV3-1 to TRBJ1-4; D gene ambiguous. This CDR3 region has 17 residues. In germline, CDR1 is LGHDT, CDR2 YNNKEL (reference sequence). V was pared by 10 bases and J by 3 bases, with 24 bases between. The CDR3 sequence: CATCQDFAGTANEKLFF. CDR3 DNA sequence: TGTGCCACCTGCCAAGATTTCGCGGGAACAGCTAATGAAAAACTGTTTTTT.

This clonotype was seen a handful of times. In nucleotides, the CDR3 is TGTGCCAGCAGCGTAGCGTCCGACCCGACATTCGGCTACACCTTC. Protein product: CASSVASDPTFGYTF. The chain joins TRBV9 to TRBJ1-2; D is undetermined. The V end lost 0 bases, the J end lost 8 bases, and 17 bases lay between the germline ends. The CDR3 totals 15 residues. Germline CDR1 reads SGDLS; CDR2 reads YYNGEE. Filled out from reference TRBV9 and TRBJ1-2, the complete variable domain reads DSGVTQTPKHLITATGQRVTLRCSPRSGDLSVYWYQQSLDQGLQFLIQYYNGEERAKGNILERFSAQQFPDLHSELNLSSLELGDSALYFCASSVASDPTFGYTFGSGTRLTVV.

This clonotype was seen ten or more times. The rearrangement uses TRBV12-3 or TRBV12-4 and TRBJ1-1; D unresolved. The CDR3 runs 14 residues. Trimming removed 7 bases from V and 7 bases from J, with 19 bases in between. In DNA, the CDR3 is TGTGCCAGCACTCTTGGGCTATATACCAGTGAAGCTTTCTTT. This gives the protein CASTLGLYTSEAFF.

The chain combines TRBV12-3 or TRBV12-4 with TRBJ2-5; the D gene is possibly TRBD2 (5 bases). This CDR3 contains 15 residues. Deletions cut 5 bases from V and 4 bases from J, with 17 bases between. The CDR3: CASSPREGGRETQYF. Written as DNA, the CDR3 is TGTGCCAGCAGTCCCCGGGAAGGAGGAAGAGAGACCCAGTACTTC.

DNA for the CDR3: TGCAGTGCTGGGAGACAGGGTGTGAATTCACCCCTCCACTTT. It translates to CSAGRQGVNSPLHF. The chain combines TRBV20-1 with TRBJ1-6; 7 nucleotides agree with TRBD1. CDR1 and CDR2 (germline): DFQATT, SNEGSKA (reference sequence). The length of the CDR3 is 14 residues. Unmatched junction bases numbered 8, after V lost 5 bases and J lost 7 bases.

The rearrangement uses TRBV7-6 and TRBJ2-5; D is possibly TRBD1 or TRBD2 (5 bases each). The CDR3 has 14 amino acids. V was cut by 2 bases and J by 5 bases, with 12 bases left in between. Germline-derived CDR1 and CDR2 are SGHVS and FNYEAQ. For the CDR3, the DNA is TGTGCCAGCAGCTTATGGGGGATCCGGGAGACCCAGTACTTC. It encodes CASSLWGIRETQYF.

The CDR3 DNA reads TGTGCCAGCAGCCAAAGGGATGGGGCCGGCTATGGCTACACCTTC. It is translated as CASSQRDGAGYGYTF. The V call is TRBV14, the J call TRBJ1-2; possibly TRBD1 for D (5 bases). Per the germline V gene, CDR1 is SGHDN and CDR2 is FVKESK. This CDR3 has 15 residues. The V gene lost 2 bases and the J gene lost 4 bases, with 14 bases spanning the gap.

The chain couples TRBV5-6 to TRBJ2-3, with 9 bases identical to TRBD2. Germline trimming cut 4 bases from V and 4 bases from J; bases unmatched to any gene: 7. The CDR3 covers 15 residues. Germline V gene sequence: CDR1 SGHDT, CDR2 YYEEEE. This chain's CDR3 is CASSPIAGEADTQYF. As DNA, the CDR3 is TGTGCCAGCAGCCCTATAGCGGGGGAAGCAGATACGCAGTATTTT. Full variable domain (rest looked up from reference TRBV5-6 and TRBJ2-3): DAGVTQSPTHLIKTRGQQVTLRCSPKSGHDTVSWYQQALGQGPQFIFQYYEEEERQRGNFPDRFSGHQFPNYSSELNVNALLLGDSALYLCASSPIAGEADTQYFGPGTRLTVL.

Here the CDR3 reads CASSAGGTATNEKLFF. The CDR3 DNA reads TGTGCCAGCAGCGCGGGGGGGACTGCAACTAATGAAAAACTGTTTTTT. This sequence joins TRBV9 and TRBJ1-4; tentative D call: TRBD1 (5 bases). The germline CDR1 and CDR2 sequences are SGDLS and YYNGEE. V was clipped by 3 bases and J by 0 bases, with 12 bases between them. The CDR3 is 16 amino acids.

The CDR3: CASSLVLSRDLQFF. The CDR3 nucleotides are TGTGCCAGCAGTTTAGTTTTGTCGAGAGATTTGCAGTTCTTC. This chain joins TRBV12-3 or TRBV12-4 and TRBJ2-1, with D unresolved. Trimming took off 1 base at V and 12 bases at J, with 16 bases between the two ends. This CDR3 contains 14 residues.

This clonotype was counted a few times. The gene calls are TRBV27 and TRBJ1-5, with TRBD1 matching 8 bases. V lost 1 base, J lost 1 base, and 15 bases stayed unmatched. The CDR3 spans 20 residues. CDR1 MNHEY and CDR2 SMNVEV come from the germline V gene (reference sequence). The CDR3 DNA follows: TGTGCCAGCAGTTTATTCTCCGGACAGGGAGTAGATGCGAGCAATCAGCCCCAGCATTTT. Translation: CASSLFSGQGVDASNQPQHF.

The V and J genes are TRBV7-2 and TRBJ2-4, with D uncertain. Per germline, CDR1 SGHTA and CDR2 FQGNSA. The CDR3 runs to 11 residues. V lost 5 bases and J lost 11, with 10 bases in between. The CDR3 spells CASSLSPVQYF. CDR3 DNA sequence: TGTGCCAGCAGCCTAAGCCCGGTTCAGTACTTC. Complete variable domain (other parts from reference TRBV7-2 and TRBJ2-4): GAGVSQSPSNKVTEKGKDVELRCDPISGHTALYWYRQSLGQGLEFLIYFQGNSAPDKSGLPSDRFSAERTGGSVSTLTIQRTQQEDSAVYLCASSLSPVQYFGAGTRLSVL.

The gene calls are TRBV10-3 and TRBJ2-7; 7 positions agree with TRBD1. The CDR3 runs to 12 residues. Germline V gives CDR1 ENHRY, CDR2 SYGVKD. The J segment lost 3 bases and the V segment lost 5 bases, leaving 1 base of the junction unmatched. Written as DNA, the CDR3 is TGTGCCATCAGTCGGGACAGCTACGAGCAGTACTTC. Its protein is CAISRDSYEQYF.

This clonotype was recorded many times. The CDR3 DNA sequence: TGTGCCAGCAGCCCGACAGGGGGCAAAGGAAGGGAGCAGTACTTC. It specifies CASSPTGGKGREQYF. This chain uses TRBV12-3 or TRBV12-4 with TRBJ2-7, with TRBD1 matching 10 bases. V lost 6 bases to trimming and J lost 7 bases; unmatched junction nucleotides: 12. The CDR3 sequence is 15 residues long.

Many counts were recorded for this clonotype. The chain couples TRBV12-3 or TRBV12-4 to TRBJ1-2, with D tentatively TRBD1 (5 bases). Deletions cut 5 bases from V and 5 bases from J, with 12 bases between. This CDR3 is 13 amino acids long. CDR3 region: CASSPGTEYGYTF. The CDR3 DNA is TGTGCCAGCAGTCCTGGGACCGAGTATGGCTACACCTTC.

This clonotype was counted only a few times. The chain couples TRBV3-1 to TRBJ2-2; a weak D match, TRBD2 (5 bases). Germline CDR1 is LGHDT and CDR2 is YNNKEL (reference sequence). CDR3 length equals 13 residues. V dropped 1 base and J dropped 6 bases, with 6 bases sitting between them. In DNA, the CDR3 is TGTGCCAGCAGCCAAGCGGAGGCCGGGGAGCTGTTTTTT. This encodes CASSQAEAGELFF.